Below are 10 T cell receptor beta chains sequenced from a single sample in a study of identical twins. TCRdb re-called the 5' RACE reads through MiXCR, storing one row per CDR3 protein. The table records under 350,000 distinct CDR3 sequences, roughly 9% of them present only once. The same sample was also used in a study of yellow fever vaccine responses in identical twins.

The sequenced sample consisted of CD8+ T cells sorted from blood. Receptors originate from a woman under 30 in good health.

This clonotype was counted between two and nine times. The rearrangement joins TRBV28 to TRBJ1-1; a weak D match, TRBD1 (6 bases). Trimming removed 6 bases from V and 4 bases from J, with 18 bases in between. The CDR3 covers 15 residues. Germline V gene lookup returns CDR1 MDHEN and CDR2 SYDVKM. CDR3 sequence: CASRYGDGGGTEAFF. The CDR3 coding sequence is TGTGCCAGCAGGTACGGGGACGGAGGGGGCACTGAAGCTTTCTTT.

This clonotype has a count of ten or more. The CDR3 loop is CAISDSTSGGPKPQETQYF. CDR3 DNA sequence: TGTGCCATCAGTGATTCAACTAGCGGGGGCCCAAAACCTCAAGAGACCCAGTACTTC. V usage is TRBV10-3 and J usage is TRBJ2-5; 11 bases fit TRBD2. Germline assignment: CDR1 ENHRY and CDR2 SYGVKD. CDR3 length: 19 residues. Germline trimming cut 3 bases from V and 2 bases from J; bases unmatched to any gene: 14.

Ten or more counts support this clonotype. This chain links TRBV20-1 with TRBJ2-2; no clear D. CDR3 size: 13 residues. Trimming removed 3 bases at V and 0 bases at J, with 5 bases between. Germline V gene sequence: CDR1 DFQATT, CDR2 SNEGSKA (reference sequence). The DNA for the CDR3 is TGCAGTGCTAGCTTGACGAACACCGGGGAGCTGTTTTTT. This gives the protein CSASLTNTGELFF.

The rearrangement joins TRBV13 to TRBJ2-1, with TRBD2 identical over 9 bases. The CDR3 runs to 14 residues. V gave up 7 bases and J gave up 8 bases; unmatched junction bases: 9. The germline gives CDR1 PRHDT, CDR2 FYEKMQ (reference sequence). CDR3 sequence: CASTGLARSDEQFF. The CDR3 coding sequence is TGTGCCAGCACTGGACTAGCGCGATCTGATGAGCAGTTCTTC.

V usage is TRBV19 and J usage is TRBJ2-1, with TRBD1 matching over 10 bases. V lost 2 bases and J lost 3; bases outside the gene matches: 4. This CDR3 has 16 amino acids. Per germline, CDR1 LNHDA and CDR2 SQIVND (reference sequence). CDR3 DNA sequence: TGTGCCAGTAGTATAAGTTGGACAGGGGGCTACAATGAGCAGTTCTTC. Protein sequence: CASSISWTGGYNEQFF.

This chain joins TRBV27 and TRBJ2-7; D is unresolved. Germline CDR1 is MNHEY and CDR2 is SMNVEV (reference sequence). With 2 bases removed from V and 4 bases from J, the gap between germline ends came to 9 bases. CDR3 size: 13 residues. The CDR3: CASSLTIFYEQYF. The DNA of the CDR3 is TGTGCCAGCAGTTTAACAATCTTTTACGAGCAGTACTTC.

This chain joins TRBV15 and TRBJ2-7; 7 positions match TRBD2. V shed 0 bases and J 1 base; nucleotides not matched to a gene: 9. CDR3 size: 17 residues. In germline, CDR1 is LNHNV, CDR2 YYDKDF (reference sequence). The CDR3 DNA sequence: TGTGCCACCAGCAGAGATCGCGGCGGGAGAATTTCCTACGAGCAGTACTTC. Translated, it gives CATSRDRGGRISYEQYF.

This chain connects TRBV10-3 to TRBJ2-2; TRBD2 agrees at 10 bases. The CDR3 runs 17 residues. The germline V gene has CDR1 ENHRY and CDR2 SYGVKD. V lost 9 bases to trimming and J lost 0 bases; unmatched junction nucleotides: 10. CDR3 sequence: CAIPLGLAGANTGELFF. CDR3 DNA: TGTGCCATACCCTTGGGGCTAGCGGGAGCGAACACCGGGGAGCTGTTTTTT.

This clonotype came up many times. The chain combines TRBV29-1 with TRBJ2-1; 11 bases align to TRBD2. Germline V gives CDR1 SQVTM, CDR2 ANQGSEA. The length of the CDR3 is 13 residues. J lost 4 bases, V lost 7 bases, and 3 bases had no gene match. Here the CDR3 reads CSAGTSGYNEQFF. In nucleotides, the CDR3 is TGCAGCGCTGGGACTAGCGGTTACAATGAGCAGTTCTTC.

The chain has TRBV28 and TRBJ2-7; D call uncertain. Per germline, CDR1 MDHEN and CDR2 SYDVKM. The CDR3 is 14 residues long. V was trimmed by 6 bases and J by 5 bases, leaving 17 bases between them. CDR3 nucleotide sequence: TGTGCCAGCAGGAACCGCGCCCTTGGGGACGAGCAGTACTTC. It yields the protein CASRNRALGDEQYF.